The source of this TCR beta chain is a study of blood T cell repertoires in COVID-19. V lost 6 bases, J lost 10 bases, and 13 bases lay in between. The V gene's germline CDR1 is MNHEY and CDR2 SVGAGI. The CDR3 is 12 amino acids. Generated by immunoSEQ multiplex PCR, the TCRdb table keeps only in-frame clones and is missing some. The sample lists approximately 130,000 clones; approximately 84% were seen once. The sample taken for sequencing was peripheral blood. This rearrangement joins TRBV6-5 to TRBJ2-1, with a tentative D call TRBD2 (6 bases). The source is a human donor in a cohort sampled during active COVID-19. CDR3 in amino acids: CASRQLAGEQFF. Written as DNA, the CDR3 is TGTGCCAGCAGACAACTAGCTGGGGAGCAGTTCTTC.